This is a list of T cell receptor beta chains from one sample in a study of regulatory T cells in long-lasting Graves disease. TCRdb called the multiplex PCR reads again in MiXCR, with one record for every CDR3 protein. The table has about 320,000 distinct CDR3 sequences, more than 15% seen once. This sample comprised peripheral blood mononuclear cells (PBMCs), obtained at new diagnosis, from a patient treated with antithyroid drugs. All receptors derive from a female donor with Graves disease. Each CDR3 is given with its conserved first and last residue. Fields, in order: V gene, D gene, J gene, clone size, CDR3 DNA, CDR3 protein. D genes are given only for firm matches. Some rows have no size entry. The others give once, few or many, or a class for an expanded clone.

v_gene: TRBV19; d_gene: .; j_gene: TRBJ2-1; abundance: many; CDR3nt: TGTGCCAGTACAGTGGCAGATATACAGTTCTTC; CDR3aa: CASTVADIQFF
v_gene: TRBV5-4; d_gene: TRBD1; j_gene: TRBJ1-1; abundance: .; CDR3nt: TGTGCCAGCAGCTTGGTGTCAGGGGGCACTGAAGCTTTCTTT; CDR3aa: CASSLVSGGTEAFF
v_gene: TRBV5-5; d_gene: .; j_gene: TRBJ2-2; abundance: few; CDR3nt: TGTGCCAGCAGTCCAGGGGCCTTGAACACCGGGGAGCTGTTTTTT; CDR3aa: CASSPGALNTGELFF
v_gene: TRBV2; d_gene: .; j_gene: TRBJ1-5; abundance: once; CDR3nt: TGTGCCAGCAGGTCCGGGACATACAATCAGCCCCAGCATTTT; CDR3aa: CASRSGTYNQPQHF
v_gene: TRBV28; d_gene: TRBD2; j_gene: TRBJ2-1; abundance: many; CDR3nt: TGTGCCAGCAGCTCCATGGGGGGAGGGTCAGCCAATGAGCAGTTCTTC; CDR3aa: CASSSMGGGSANEQFF
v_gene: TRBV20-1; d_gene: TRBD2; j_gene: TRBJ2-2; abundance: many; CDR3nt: TGCAGTGCAGGACTAGCGGGAACGAACACCGGGGAGCTGTTTTTT; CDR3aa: CSAGLAGTNTGELFF
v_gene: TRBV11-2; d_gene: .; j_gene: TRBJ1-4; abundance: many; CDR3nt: TGTGCCAGCAGCTTAGTTTCCTCAAATGAAAAACTGTTTTTT; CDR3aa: CASSLVSSNEKLFF
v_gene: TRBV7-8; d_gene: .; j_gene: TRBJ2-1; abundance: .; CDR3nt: TGTGCCAGCAGCCCGGCGAATGAGCAGTTCTTC; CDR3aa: CASSPANEQFF
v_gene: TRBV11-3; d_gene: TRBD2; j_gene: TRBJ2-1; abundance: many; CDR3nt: TGTGCCAGCAGCCCGAGGGTTGGTCAGCGGGAGGACGCCTACAATGAGCAGTTCTTC; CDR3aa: CASSPRVGQREDAYNEQFF
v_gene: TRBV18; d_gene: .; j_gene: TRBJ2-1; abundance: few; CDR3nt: TGTGCCAGCTCACCAGGGGATATCGATGAGCAGTTCTTC; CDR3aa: CASSPGDIDEQFF
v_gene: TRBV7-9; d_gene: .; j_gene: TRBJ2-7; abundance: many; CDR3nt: TGTGCCAGCTCCACGGGCAGGGGGAGGGACGAGCAGTACTTC; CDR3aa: CASSTGRGRDEQYF
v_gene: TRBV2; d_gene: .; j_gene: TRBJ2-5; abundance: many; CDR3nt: TGTGCCAGCAAGATGGGGGAGACAGAGACCCAGTACTTC; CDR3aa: CASKMGETETQYF
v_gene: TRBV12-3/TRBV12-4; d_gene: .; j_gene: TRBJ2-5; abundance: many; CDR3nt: TGTGCCAGCAGCCCGTGGGGGGCCCAAGAGACCCAGTACTTC; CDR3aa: CASSPWGAQETQYF
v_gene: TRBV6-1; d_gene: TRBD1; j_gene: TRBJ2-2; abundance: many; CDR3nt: TGTGCCAGCAGCCCCCGTCCGGGACAGGGGTTTACCGGGGAGCTGTTTTTT; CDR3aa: CASSPRPGQGFTGELFF
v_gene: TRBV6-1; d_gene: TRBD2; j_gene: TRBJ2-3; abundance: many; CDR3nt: TGTGCCAGCAGTGAATTTCTGGCGGGAGGTACAGATACGCAGTATTTT; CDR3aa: CASSEFLAGGTDTQYF
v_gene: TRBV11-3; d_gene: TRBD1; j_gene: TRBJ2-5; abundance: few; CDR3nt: TGTGCCAGCAATCTCGAGGGGACAGGGGGCCGAGAGACCCAGTACTTC; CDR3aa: CASNLEGTGGRETQYF
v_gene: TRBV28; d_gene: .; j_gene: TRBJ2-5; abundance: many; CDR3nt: TGTGCCAGCATTGCAGGGCGGGGAGAGACCCAGTACTTC; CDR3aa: CASIAGRGETQYF
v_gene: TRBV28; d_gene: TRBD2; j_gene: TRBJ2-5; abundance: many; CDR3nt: TGTGCCAGCAGCCCGCGGGGGGGGCGGGAGACCCAGTACTTC; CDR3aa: CASSPRGGRETQYF
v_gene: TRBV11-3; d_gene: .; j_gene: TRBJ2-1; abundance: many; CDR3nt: TGTGCCAGCAGCTTACTAGTCGGGAGCGGCCGAGGGGGGCAGTTCTTC; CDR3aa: CASSLLVGSGRGGQFF
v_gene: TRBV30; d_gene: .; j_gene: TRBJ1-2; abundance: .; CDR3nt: TGTGCCTGGGGGCATGTGAGCTACACCTTC; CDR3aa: CAWGHVSYTF
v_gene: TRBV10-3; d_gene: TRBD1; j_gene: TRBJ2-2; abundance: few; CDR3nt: TGTGCCACTCCTGACAGGGAGAACACCGGGGAGCTGTTTTTT; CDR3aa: CATPDRENTGELFF
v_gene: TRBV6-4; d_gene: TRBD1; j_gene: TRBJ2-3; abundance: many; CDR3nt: TGTGCCAGCAGCGTGACAGGGGGTGGCACAGATACGCAGTATTTT; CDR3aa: CASSVTGGGTDTQYF
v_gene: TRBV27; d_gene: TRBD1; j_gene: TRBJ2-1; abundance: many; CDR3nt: TGTGCCAGCAGTTACGGACAGGGCTATGAGCAGTTCTTC; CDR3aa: CASSYGQGYEQFF
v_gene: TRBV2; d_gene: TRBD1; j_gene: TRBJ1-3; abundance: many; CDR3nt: TGTGCCAGCAGCGTGGGACAGGGGAGGAGTAACACCATATATTTT; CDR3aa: CASSVGQGRSNTIYF
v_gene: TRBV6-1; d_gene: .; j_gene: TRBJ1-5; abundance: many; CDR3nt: TGTGCGGGAAAGGGAATCGGCAATCAGCCCCAGCATTTT; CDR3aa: CAGKGIGNQPQHF
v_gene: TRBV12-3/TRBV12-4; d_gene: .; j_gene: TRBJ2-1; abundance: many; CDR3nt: TGTGCCAGCAGTTTATATGAGCAGTTCTTC; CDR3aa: CASSLYEQFF
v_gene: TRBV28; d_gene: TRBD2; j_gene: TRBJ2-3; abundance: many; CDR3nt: TGTGCCAGCAGTTTGAGGACTAGCGGGAAGGGTCGCACAGATACGCAGTATTTT; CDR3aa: CASSLRTSGKGRTDTQYF
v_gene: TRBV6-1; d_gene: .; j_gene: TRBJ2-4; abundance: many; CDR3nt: TGTGCCAGCAGTGCGTTGACTAGTGGTGACATTCAGTACTTC; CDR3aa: CASSALTSGDIQYF
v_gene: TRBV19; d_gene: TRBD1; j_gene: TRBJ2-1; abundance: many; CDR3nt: TGTGCCAGTAGTCACTACAGGGGAGTGGGGAACAATGAGCAGTTCTTC; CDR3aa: CASSHYRGVGNNEQFF
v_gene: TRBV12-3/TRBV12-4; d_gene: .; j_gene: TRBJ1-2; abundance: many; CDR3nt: TGTGCCAGCAGTTCCCGCTATGGCTACACCTTC; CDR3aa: CASSSRYGYTF
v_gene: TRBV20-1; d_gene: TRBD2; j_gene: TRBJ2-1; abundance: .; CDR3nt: TGCAGTGCTAGGCGGACTAGCGGGGGCTACAATGAGCAGTTCTTC; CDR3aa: CSARRTSGGYNEQFF
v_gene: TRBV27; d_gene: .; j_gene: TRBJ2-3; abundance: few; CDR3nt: TGTGCCAGCAGTTTATTCGGCCCCAGCTCGGTAGGCACAGATACGCAGTATTTT; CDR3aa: CASSLFGPSSVGTDTQYF
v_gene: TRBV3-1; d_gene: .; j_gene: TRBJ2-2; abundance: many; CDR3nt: TGTGCCAGCAGCCAAAGACTAGGATCGGGCACCGGGGAGCTGTTTTTT; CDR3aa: CASSQRLGSGTGELFF
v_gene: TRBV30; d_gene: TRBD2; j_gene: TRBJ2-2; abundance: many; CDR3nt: TGTGCCTGCCGCCCCGGGGGGTCGGACACCGGGGAGCTGTTTTTT; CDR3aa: CACRPGGSDTGELFF
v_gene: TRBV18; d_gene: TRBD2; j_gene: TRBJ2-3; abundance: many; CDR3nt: TGTGCCAGCTCACCTTTCGGCCTAGCGGGAGATGAAGATACGCAGTATTTT; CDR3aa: CASSPFGLAGDEDTQYF
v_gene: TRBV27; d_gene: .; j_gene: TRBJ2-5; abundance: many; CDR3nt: TGTGCCAGCACCCGAACAGGGAGAGAGACCCAGTACTTC; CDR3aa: CASTRTGRETQYF
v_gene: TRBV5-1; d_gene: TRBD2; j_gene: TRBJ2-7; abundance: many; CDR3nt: TGCGCCAGCAGCTGGGCGGGAGGGCCTCTGGACGAGCAGTACTTC; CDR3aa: CASSWAGGPLDEQYF
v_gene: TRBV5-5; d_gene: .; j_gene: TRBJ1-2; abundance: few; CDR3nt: TGTGCCAGCAGCGCCGGGACCCAAGGAGGCTACACCTTC; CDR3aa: CASSAGTQGGYTF
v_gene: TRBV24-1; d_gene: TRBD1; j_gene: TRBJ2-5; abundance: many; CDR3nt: TGTGCCACCAGTTCCTCCACCGGGACAGGTTTGGGGGAGACCCAGTACTTC; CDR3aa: CATSSSTGTGLGETQYF
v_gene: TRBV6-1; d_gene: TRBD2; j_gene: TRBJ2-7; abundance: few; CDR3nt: TGTGCCAGCACGGGACTAACCACCTACGAGCAGTACTTC; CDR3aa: CASTGLTTYEQYF
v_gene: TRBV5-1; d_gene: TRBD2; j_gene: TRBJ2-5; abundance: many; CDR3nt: TGCGCCAGCAGCTTGAGGAGGGAGGGCCTAGAGACCCAGTACTTC; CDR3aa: CASSLRREGLETQYF
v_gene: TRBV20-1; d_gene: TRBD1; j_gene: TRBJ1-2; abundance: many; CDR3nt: TGCAGTGCTAGAGATGTCAGGGGGCGGCCTGGCTACACCTTC; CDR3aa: CSARDVRGRPGYTF
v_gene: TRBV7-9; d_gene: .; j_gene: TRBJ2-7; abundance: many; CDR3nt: TGTGCCAGCAGCAGACGACAAGGGGCTTACGAGCAGTACTTC; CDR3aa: CASSRRQGAYEQYF
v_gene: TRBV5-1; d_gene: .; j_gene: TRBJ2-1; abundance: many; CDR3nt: TGCGCCAGCAGCTTGGGGCTCGTAGACTACAATGAGCAGTTCTTC; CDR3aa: CASSLGLVDYNEQFF
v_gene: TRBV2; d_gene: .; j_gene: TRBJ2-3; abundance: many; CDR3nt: TGTGCCAGCAGGGGGATAGGTCCGGATACGCAGTATTTT; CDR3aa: CASRGIGPDTQYF
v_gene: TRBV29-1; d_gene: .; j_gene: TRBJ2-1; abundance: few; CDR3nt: TGCAGCGTTGGAAACTCCTACAATGAGCAGTTCTTC; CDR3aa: CSVGNSYNEQFF
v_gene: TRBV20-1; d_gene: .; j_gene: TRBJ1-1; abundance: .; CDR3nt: TGCAGTGCTAGAGATAGCAGGGGCGACCCGAACACTGAAGCTTTCTTT; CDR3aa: CSARDSRGDPNTEAFF
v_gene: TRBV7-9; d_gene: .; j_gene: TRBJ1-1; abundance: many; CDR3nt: TGTGCCAGCAGCTTAGGGGGGAACCAAGCTTTCTTT; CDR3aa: CASSLGGNQAFF
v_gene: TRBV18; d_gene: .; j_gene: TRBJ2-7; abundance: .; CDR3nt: TGTGCCAGCTCATCAGCTCCCTTTCTCGGATTCCGAAGATACGAGCAGTACTTC; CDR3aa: CASSSAPFLGFRRYEQYF
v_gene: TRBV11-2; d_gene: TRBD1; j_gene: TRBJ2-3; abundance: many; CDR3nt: TGTGCCAGCAGCAACCTGATACGGGACAGGCTTAAAGCAGATACGCAGTATTTT; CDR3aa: CASSNLIRDRLKADTQYF
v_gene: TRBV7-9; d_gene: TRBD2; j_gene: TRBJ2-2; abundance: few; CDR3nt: TGTGCCAGCAGCCCTAGCGGAATAAACACCGGGGAGCTGTTTTTT; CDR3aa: CASSPSGINTGELFF
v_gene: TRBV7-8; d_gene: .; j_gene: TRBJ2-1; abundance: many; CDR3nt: TGTGCCAGCACCACCCCCCCTCGGGAAGGGGCCTACAATGAGCAGTTCTTC; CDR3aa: CASTTPPREGAYNEQFF
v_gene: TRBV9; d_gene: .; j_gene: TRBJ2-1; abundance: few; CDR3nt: TGTGCCAGCAGCGTAGTTTTGGACAATGAGCAGTTCTTC; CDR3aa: CASSVVLDNEQFF
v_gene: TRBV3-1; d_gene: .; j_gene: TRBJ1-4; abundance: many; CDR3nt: TGTGCCAGCGTTCAGGGGACTAATGAAAAACTGTTTTTT; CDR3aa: CASVQGTNEKLFF